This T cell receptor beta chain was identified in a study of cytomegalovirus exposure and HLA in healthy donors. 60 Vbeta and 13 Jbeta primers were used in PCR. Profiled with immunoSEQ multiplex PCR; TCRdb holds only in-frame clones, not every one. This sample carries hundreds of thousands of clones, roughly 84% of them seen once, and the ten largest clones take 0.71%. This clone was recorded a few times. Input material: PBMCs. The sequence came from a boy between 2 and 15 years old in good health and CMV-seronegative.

Written as DNA, the CDR3 is TGTGCCATCAGTGAGTCCTTACAGTCAGGCTACACCTTC. Protein: CAISESLQSGYTF. This rearrangement joins TRBV10-3 to TRBJ1-2; D unclear. The CDR3 runs to 13 residues. The V gene lost 0 bases and the J gene lost 8 bases, with 10 bases spanning the gap. CDR1 ENHRY and CDR2 SYGVKD come from the germline V gene.